This T cell receptor beta chain was captured in a study of metastatic and nonmetastatic thyroid tumors. Study-level background: A comparison of repertoires was made across blood and tumor or nodule tissue from malignant and benign thyroid patients.

Original handling: The study took CDR3 differences across clinicopathological groups and made a distant-metastasis classifier for papillary thyroid cancer from them. With MiXCR, TCRdb reprocessed the PCR reads. The V and J calls, along with clone size, are taken from TCRdb and not from the paper's own processing. The sample has 25,000 to 35,000 clones; around 15% are singletons. All patients reached thyroid surgery having received no treatment beforehand. Germline V gene sequence: CDR1 GTSNPN, CDR2 SVGIG (reference sequence). The CDR3 is 14 amino acids. Losses at the gene ends were 2 bases for V and 3 bases for J; bases not matched to a gene: 3. Whole-study findings and limits: Malignant thyroid tumors reportedly had TCR beta diversity that was significantly higher than in benign nodules, in blood and tumor.

This clone was counted many times. Its specificity is not known. The source is a female donor with papillary thyroid cancer or a benign thyroid nodule (not recorded which). Some clones in this sample may be carry-over from other donors' samples. Sequences were obtained from blood. The chain recombines TRBV30 with TRBJ1-5; 8 bases align to TRBD1. The DNA for the CDR3 is TGTGCCTGGAGTCGGGACAGGAACAATCAGCCCCAGCATTTT. This codes for CAWSRDRNNQPQHF.